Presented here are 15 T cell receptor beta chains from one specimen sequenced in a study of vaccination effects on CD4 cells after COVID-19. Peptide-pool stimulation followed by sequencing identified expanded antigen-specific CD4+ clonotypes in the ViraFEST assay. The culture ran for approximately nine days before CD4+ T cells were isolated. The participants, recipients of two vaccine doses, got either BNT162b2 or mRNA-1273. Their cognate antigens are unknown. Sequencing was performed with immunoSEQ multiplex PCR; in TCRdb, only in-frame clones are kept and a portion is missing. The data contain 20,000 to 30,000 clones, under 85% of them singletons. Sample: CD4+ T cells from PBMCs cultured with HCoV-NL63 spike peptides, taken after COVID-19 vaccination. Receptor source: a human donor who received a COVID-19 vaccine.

The CDR3 protein is CASSYARRGSSYEQYF. The CDR3 nucleotides are TGTGCCAGCAGTTACGCGAGGAGGGGCAGCTCCTACGAGCAGTACTTC. The chain carries TRBV6-5 and TRBJ2-7; the D gene is possibly TRBD2 (6 bases). The CDR3 is 16 residues long. V lost 2 bases to trimming and J lost 0 bases, with 14 bases between them. CDR1 and CDR2 (germline): MNHEY, SVGAGI.

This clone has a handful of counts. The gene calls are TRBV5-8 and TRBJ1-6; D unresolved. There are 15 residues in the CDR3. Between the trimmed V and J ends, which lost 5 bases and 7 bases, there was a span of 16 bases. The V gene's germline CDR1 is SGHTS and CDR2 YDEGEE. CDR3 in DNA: TGTGCCAGCAGACGATGGGAGGGTGGGAATTCACCCCTCCACTTT. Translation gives CASRRWEGGNSPLHF.

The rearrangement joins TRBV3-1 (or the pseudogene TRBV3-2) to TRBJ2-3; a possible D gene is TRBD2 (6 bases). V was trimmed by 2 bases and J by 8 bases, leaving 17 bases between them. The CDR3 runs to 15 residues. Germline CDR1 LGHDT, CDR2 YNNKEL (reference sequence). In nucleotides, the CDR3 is TGTGCCAGCAGCCAACCCGGGACTCCAAACCGTACGCAGTATTTT. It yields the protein CASSQPGTPNRTQYF.

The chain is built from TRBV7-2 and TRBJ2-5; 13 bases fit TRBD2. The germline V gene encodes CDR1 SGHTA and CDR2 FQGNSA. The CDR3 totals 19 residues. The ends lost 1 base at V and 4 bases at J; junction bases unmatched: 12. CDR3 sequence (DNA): TGTGCCAGCAGCTTAGGGGCTCCGGGACTAGCGGGATGGGGAGAGACCCAGTACTTC. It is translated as CASSLGAPGLAGWGETQYF. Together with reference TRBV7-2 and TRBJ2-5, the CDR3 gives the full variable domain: GAGVSQSPSNKVTEKGKDVELRCDPISGHTALYWYRQSLGQGLEFLIYFQGNSAPDKSGLPSDRFSAERTGGSVSTLTIQRTQQEDSAVYLCASSLGAPGLAGWGETQYFGPGTRLLVL.

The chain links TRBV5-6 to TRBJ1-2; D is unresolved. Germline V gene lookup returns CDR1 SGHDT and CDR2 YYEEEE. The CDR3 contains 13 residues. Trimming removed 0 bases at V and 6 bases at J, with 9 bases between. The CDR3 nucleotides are TGTGCCAGCAGCTTGGGACTGCAGAATGGCTACACCTTC. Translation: CASSLGLQNGYTF.

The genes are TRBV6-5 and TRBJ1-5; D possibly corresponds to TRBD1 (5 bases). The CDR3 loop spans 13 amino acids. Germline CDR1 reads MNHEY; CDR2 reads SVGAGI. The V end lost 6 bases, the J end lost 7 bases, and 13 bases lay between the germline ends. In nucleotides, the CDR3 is TGTGCCAGCAGAGGGGACGTTCCCCAGCCCCAGCATTTT. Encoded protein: CASRGDVPQPQHF.

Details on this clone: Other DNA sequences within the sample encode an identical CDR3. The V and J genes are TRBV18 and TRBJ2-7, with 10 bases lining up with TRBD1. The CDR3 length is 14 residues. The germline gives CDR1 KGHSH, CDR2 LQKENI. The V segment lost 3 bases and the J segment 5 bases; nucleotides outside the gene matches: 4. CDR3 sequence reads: CASSPRTGGDEQYF. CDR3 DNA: TGTGCCAGCTCACCCCGGACAGGGGGTGACGAGCAGTACTTC. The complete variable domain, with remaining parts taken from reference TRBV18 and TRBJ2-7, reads NAGVMQNPRHLVRRRGQEARLRCSPMKGHSHVYWYRQLPEEGLKFMVYLQKENIIDESGMPKERFSAEFPKEGPSILRIQQVVRGDSAAYFCASSPRTGGDEQYFGPGTRLTVT.

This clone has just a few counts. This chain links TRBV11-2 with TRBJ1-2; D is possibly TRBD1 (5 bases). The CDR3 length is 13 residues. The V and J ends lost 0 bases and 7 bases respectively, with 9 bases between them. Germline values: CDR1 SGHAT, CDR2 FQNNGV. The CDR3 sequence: CASSLEWGGGYTF. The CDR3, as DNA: TGTGCCAGCAGCTTAGAGTGGGGGGGTGGCTACACCTTC.

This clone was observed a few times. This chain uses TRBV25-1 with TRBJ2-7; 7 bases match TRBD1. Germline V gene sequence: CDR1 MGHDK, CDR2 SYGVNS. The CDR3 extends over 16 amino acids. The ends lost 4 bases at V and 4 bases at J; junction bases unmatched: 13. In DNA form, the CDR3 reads TGTGCCAGCAGTGTCGGTCCCCGACAGGGTTATTACGAGCAGTACTTC. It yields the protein CASSVGPRQGYYEQYF.

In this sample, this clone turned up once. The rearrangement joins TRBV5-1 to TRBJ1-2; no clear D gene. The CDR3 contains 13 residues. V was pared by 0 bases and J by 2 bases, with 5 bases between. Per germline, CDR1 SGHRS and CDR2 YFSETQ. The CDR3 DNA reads TGCGCCAGCAGCTTGGAGCAGAACTATGGCTACACCTTC. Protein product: CASSLEQNYGYTF.

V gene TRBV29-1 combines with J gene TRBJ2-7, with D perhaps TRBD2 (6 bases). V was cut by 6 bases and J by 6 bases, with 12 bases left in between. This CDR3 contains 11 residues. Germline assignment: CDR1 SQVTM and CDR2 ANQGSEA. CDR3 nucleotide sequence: TGCAGCGTAGCTTTGGGGGGCGAGCAGTACTTC. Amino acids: CSVALGGEQYF.

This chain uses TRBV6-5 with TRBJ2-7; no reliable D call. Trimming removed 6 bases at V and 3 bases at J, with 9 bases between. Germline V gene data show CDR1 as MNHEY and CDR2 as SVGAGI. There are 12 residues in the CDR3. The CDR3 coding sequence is TGTGCCAGCAGGGCAAACTACTACGAGCAGTACTTC. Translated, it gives CASRANYYEQYF.

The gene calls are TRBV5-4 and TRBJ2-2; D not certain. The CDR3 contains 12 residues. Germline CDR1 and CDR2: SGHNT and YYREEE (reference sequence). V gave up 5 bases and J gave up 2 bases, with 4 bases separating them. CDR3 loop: CASRSNTGELFF. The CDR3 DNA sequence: TGTGCCAGCAGAAGTAACACCGGGGAGCTGTTTTTT.

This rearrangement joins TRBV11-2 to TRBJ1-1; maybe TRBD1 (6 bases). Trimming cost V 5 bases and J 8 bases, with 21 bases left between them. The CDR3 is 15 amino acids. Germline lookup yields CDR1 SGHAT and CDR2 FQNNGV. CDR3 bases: TGTGCCAGCAGCCCCAGACCAGACAGGAATGGGGAAGCTTTCTTT. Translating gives CASSPRPDRNGEAFF. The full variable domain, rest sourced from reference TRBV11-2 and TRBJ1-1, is EAGVAQSPRYKIIEKRQSVAFWCNPISGHATLYWYQQILGQGPKLLIQFQNNGVVDDSQLPKDRFSAERLKGVDSTLKIQPAKLEDSAVYLCASSPRPDRNGEAFFGQGTRLTVV.

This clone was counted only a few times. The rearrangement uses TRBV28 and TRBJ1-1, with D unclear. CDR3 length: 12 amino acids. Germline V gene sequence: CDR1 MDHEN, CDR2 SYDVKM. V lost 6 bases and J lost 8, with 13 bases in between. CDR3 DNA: TGTGCCAGCAGATCCTTGCCCGGGGAAGCTTTCTTT. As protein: CASRSLPGEAFF.